This T cell receptor (beta chain) was found in a study of metastatic and nonmetastatic thyroid tumors (dated by TCRdb to about 2020). About the study as a whole: Repertoires from peripheral blood and from tumor or nodule tissue samples of malignant and benign thyroid patients were compared. Overall results and qualifications from the work: TCR beta diversity was reported as significantly higher in malignant tumors than in benign nodules, in both blood and tumor samples.

The library was obtained by PCR. This sample was sequenced with an Illumina HiSeq 4000. High-throughput sequencing was used to profile the CDR3 region of the TCR beta-chain in every patient. The authors processed their data as follows. CDR3 differences across clinicopathological groups were used to build a classifier for discriminating distant-metastatic papillary thyroid cancer patients. The Shannon index was used to measure repertoire diversity, and the Morisita-Horn index was used to measure how similar tumor and blood repertoires were. TCRdb reran the public reads through fastp at Q25 and MiXCR, keeping productive beta chains. The V and J calls and clone size come from TCRdb's table, not from the authors' own analysis. This sample gives 12,000 or so clones in total; roughly a quarter of them show up just once. The top ten hold 9.8% of the sample. CDR1 and CDR2 are drawn from the germline V gene: SGHTA, FQGNSA. Between the V and J ends, shortened by 1 base and 11 bases respectively, the junction contains 11 bases. From cysteine to phenylalanine, the CDR3 is 12 amino acids long. Only the CDR3 part of the read is kept: 36 bases, read in frame from the first base.

For this clone: Its target antigen remains unknown. Per-base quality was not reported, and no clone a single base away is much larger than it.

No treatment had been received by any patient before thyroid surgery. The study retrospectively analysed patient clinical samples collected from the early 2010s to the late 2010s using T-cell receptor beta sequencing. The sequence joins TRBV7-2 to TRBJ1-1, with no D gene named confidently. The material sequenced was tumor tissue. This TCR was sampled from a female donor with papillary thyroid cancer or a benign thyroid nodule (not recorded which). Some clones in this sample may be carry-over from other donors' samples. The CDR3 has the sequence CASSLGGVWAFF. Read as DNA, the sequence is TGTGCCAGCAGCTTAGGAGGCGTGTGGGCTTTCTTT.